These 17 T cell receptor beta chains share one sample of origin, sequenced in a study of technical replicates of blood from several donors. TCRdb's copy holds only in-frame clones and misses some; the assay was immunoSEQ multiplex PCR. The sample yields tens of thousands of clones, around nine tenths seen once. Material: PBMCs. The receptors here all came from a human donor in good health. Some clones in this sample may be carry-over from other donors' samples.

The chain employs TRBV7-2 and TRBJ2-7; TRBD2 matches 12 bases. The CDR3 runs to 16 residues. Trimming removed 5 bases from V and 2 bases from J; junction bases left unmatched: 7. Germline CDR1 is SGHTA and CDR2 is FQGNSA. The CDR3 nucleotides are TGTGCCAGCAGCCCCCGACTAGCGGGGGATGCCTACGAGCAGTACTTC. Translating it yields CASSPRLAGDAYEQYF. The complete variable domain, with remaining parts taken from reference TRBV7-2 and TRBJ2-7, reads GAGVSQSPSNKVTEKGKDVELRCDPISGHTALYWYRQSLGQGLEFLIYFQGNSAPDKSGLPSDRFSAERTGGSVSTLTIQRTQQEDSAVYLCASSPRLAGDAYEQYFGPGTRLTVT.

The gene calls are TRBV6-1 and TRBJ2-7; the match to TRBD2 covers 7 bases. The CDR3 runs 15 residues. J was trimmed by 2 bases and V by 0 bases; bases with no gene match: 4. CDR1 and CDR2 (germline): MNHNS, SASEGT. The CDR3 here is CASSEAGTTTYEQYF. CDR3 bases: TGTGCCAGCAGTGAAGCCGGGACTACCACCTACGAGCAGTACTTC.

The chain uses TRBV10-3 and TRBJ2-7; TRBD2 matches 13 bases. Per germline, CDR1 ENHRY and CDR2 SYGVKD. The CDR3 has 15 residues. With V trimmed by 2 bases and J by 2 bases, 0 bases remained unmatched. DNA for the CDR3: TGTGCCATCAGTGAGGGACTAGCGGGAGCCTACGAGCAGTACTTC. It specifies CAISEGLAGAYEQYF.

This clone turned up a few times. The V call is TRBV5-4, the J call TRBJ1-2; no definite D call. The CDR3 spans 15 residues. The V and J ends lost 4 bases and 4 bases respectively, with 17 bases between them. Germline V lookup: CDR1 SGHNT, CDR2 YYREEE (reference sequence). The CDR3, as DNA: TGTGCCAGCAGCCCCCGATGGCGGGAACTCTATGGCTACACCTTC. Translated: CASSPRWRELYGYTF.

The CDR3 sequence: CAISPGTGDTGELFF. As DNA, the CDR3 is TGTGCCATCAGTCCCGGGACAGGGGACACCGGGGAGCTGTTTTTT. This chain links TRBV10-3 with TRBJ2-2; 10 positions match TRBD1. The CDR3 extends over 15 amino acids. The ends lost 5 bases at V and 3 bases at J; junction bases unmatched: 3. CDR1 is ENHRY and CDR2 is SYGVKD in the germline V gene.

The chain is built from TRBV19 and TRBJ2-1, with 12 positions matching TRBD2. The V gene's germline CDR1 is LNHDA and CDR2 SQIVND (reference sequence). CDR3 length: 17 amino acids. The J segment lost 7 bases and the V segment lost 2 bases, leaving 9 bases of the junction unmatched. The CDR3: CASSISLRLAGGNEQFF. The CDR3 region has the DNA TGTGCCAGTAGTATATCTCTTCGTCTAGCGGGAGGGAATGAGCAGTTCTTC.

This clone has just one count. This chain uses TRBV7-9 with TRBJ2-7, with D perhaps TRBD2 (6 bases). V was trimmed by 5 bases and J by 6 bases, leaving 20 bases between them. The CDR3 sequence is 15 residues long. CDR1 and CDR2 from the germline V gene are SEHNR and FQNEAQ (reference sequence). The CDR3: CASSHTAGSVVEQYF. The CDR3 DNA sequence: TGTGCCAGCAGCCACACCGCCGGGAGCGTGGTCGAGCAGTACTTC.

V gene TRBV13 combines with J gene TRBJ2-3; 7 bases match TRBD2. With V trimmed by 5 bases and J by 0 bases, 5 bases remained unmatched. Germline CDR1 PRHDT, CDR2 FYEKMQ (reference sequence). This CDR3 spans 15 amino acids. Here the CDR3 reads CASSGGTTSTDTQYF. In nucleotides, the CDR3 is TGTGCCAGCAGCGGCGGGACTACTAGCACAGATACGCAGTATTTT.

The V and J genes are TRBV4-1 and TRBJ1-6; D is unclear. CDR3 size: 16 residues. With 0 bases removed from V and 6 bases from J, the gap between germline ends came to 12 bases. The germline V gene has CDR1 MGHRA and CDR2 YSYEKL. DNA of the CDR3: TGCGCCAGCAGCCAAGAGGCCGTGGTCCCTAATTCACCCCTCCACTTT. This encodes CASSQEAVVPNSPLHF.

The V call is TRBV7-6, the J call TRBJ1-1; D is undetermined. Trimming cost V 2 bases and J 4 bases, with 8 bases left between them. CDR3 size: 13 residues. CDR1 is SGHVS, CDR2 FNYEAQ, per germline. This chain's CDR3 is CASSLSSLTEAFF. In DNA, the CDR3 is TGTGCCAGCAGCTTATCGTCCCTCACTGAAGCTTTCTTT. Full variable domain (rest looked up from reference TRBV7-6 and TRBJ1-1): GAGVSQSPRYKVTKRGQDVALRCDPISGHVSLYWYRQALGQGPEFLTYFNYEAQQDKSGLPNDRFSAERPEGSISTLTIQRTEQRDSAMYRCASSLSSLTEAFFGQGTRLTVV.

The chain couples TRBV27 to TRBJ1-2; 8 positions agree with TRBD1. CDR3 length: 13 amino acids. V gave up 6 bases and J gave up 4 bases; unmatched junction bases: 4. Germline CDR1 MNHEY, CDR2 SMNVEV (reference sequence). The CDR3 DNA reads as TGTGCCAGCAGACAAACAGGGGGCTATGGCTACACCTTC. Amino acids: CASRQTGGYGYTF.

This clone was counted once. This sequence joins TRBV28 and TRBJ1-3; D call uncertain. Trimming left V 7 bases short and J 2 bases short, with 12 bases between. The CDR3 length is 14 residues. Looked up from germline, CDR1 is MDHEN and CDR2 is SYDVKM. The CDR3 protein is CASNLGGPGNTIYF. The CDR3 DNA follows: TGTGCCAGCAACCTCGGAGGGCCTGGAAACACCATATATTTT.

CDR3 loop: CASSLSLAGESYNEQFF. The CDR3 DNA follows: TGTGCCAGCAGCTTGTCGCTAGCGGGAGAATCCTACAATGAGCAGTTCTTC. V usage is TRBV7-9 and J usage is TRBJ2-1; 10 positions agree with TRBD2. The ends lost 3 bases at V and 1 base at J; junction bases unmatched: 6. Germline V gene data show CDR1 as SEHNR and CDR2 as FQNEAQ (reference sequence). The CDR3 extends over 17 amino acids.

The chain carries TRBV5-1 and TRBJ1-3, with a possible D match to TRBD1 (6 bases). Germline loops: CDR1 SGHRS, CDR2 YFSETQ. Trimming shortened V by 4 bases and J by 7 bases, and 21 bases separated the two germline ends. The CDR3 has 16 amino acids. The CDR3 DNA reads TGCGCCAGCAGCCCGGCCGGGGGGGGCTTTGTGAACACCATATATTTT. The encoded protein is CASSPAGGGFVNTIYF. Drawing the rest from reference TRBV5-1 and TRBJ1-3, the complete variable domain is KAGVTQTPRYLIKTRGQQVTLSCSPISGHRSVSWYQQTPGQGLQFLFEYFSETQRNKGNFPGRFSGRQFSNSRSEMNVSTLELGDSALYLCASSPAGGGFVNTIYFGEGSWLTVV.

The gene calls are TRBV5-1 and TRBJ1-2; D may be TRBD1 (5 bases). CDR3 length equals 16 residues. The germline V gene has CDR1 SGHRS and CDR2 YFSETQ. Trimming stripped 3 bases from V and 2 bases from J, with 17 bases between. The DNA for the CDR3 is TGCGCCAGCAGCTCCCAACCGGGACTGAGAAACTATGGCTACACCTTC. Its protein product is CASSSQPGLRNYGYTF.

V and J are TRBV2 and TRBJ1-1; 9 bases fit TRBD1. The ends lost 10 bases at V and 5 bases at J; junction bases unmatched: 5. The CDR3 is 12 amino acids. The germline V gene encodes CDR1 SNHLY and CDR2 FYNNEI. CDR3 DNA: TGTGCCACCCGACAGGGGGGGACTGAAGCTTTCTTT. Translated: CATRQGGTEAFF.

V usage is TRBV6-5 and J usage is TRBJ2-1, with 8 nucleotides matching TRBD2. The CDR3 sequence is 14 residues long. Germline CDR1 is MNHEY and CDR2 is SVGAGI. V shed 8 bases, J shed 9 bases, and the junction held 12 bases outside the gene matches. The CDR3 nucleotides read TGTGCCAGCTCCCTCATACTCGGGGGGGGTGAGCAGTTCTTC. Translating gives CASSLILGGGEQFF.